Following are 23 T cell receptor beta chains from one sample sequenced in a study of cytomegalovirus exposure and HLA in healthy donors (TCRdb year 2017). Libraries came from the immunoSEQ multiplex PCR assay. The multiplex PCR relied on a mix of 60 forward primers for TCR Vbeta segments and 13 reverse primers for TCR Jbeta segments. TCRdb's version of the immuneACCESS table is confined to in-frame rearrangements and falls short of the full clone set. An unresolved V gene accounts for under half of the shortfall where checked; the remainder is of unknown origin. Across this sample there are about 70,000 clones, with roughly 85% seen only once. The ten most abundant clones make up less than 2.5% of the sample. Sequenced material: PBMCs. Receptor source: a woman aged 25 to 39 in good health and CMV-seronegative.

J is TRBJ2-7 and V is TRBV10-2, with a weak D call TRBD1 (6 bases). Germline V gene lookup returns CDR1 WSHSY and CDR2 SAAADI. Between the trimmed V and J ends, which lost 2 bases and 7 bases, there was a span of 12 bases. The CDR3 is made up of 13 amino acids. The CDR3, as DNA: TGCGCCAGCAGTGAGAGGCAGGGGTGGGAGCAGTACTTC. This sequence encodes CASSERQGWEQYF.

CDR3 in DNA: TGTGCCATCAGTTCAGGACAGGGGGCTAACGAGCAGTACTTC. Protein product: CAISSGQGANEQYF. The genes are TRBV10-3 and TRBJ2-5, with 11 positions matching TRBD1. The J call is in doubt because the DNA end fits TRBJ2-7 better. The germline gives CDR1 ENHRY, CDR2 SYGVKD. This CDR3 region has 14 residues.

The rearrangement joins TRBV10-3 to TRBJ2-1; no clear D. CDR1 is ENHRY, CDR2 SYGVKD, per germline. Trimming took off 4 bases at V and 6 bases at J, with 19 bases between the two ends. CDR3 length: 16 residues. CDR3 loop: CAISVYHYVIGNEQFF. The CDR3 DNA sequence: TGTGCCATCAGTGTCTACCACTATGTTATCGGCAATGAGCAGTTCTTC.

The V gene is TRBV10-3, the J gene TRBJ2-7, with TRBD2 matching over 9 bases. CDR1 is ENHRY and CDR2 is SYGVKD in the germline V gene. The CDR3 loop spans 15 amino acids. V was clipped by 6 bases and J by 3 bases; unmatched bases: 9. The DNA of the CDR3 is TGTGCCATCAGCGGGGCTAGCGGGACGTACTACGAGCAGTACTTC. Amino acid sequence: CAISGASGTYYEQYF.

The CDR3 coding sequence is TGCGCCAGCAGCCAAGAAGGTAGCGGGAGGGGTGAGCAGTTCTTC. It yields the protein CASSQEGSGRGEQFF. The chain is built from TRBV4-3 and TRBJ2-1; 11 bases are a match to TRBD2. The CDR3 contains 15 residues. Trimming cost V 0 bases and J 9 bases; bases outside gene matches: 4. The germline V gene has CDR1 LGHNA and CDR2 YSLEER.

The chain employs TRBV11-3 and TRBJ2-2, with TRBD2 as a possible D gene (6 bases). Trimming removed 4 bases from V and 8 bases from J, with 20 bases in between. The CDR3 length is 16 residues. Germline CDR1 SGHNT, CDR2 YENEEA. CDR3: CASSSSFGGRPGELFF. As DNA, the CDR3 is TGTGCCAGCAGCTCCTCCTTCGGGGGAAGGCCAGGGGAGCTGTTTTTT.

The chain is built from TRBV2 and TRBJ2-1, with 13 positions matching TRBD2. The CDR3 extends over 16 amino acids. Germline-derived CDR1 and CDR2 are SNHLY and FYNNEI. J was trimmed by 4 bases and V by 8 bases; bases with no gene match: 8. CDR3 coding DNA: TGTGCCAGCTTTACTAGCGGGAGGGTTAGGTACAATGAGCAGTTCTTC. Its protein product is CASFTSGRVRYNEQFF.

This rearrangement joins TRBV19 to TRBJ2-5; TRBD2 matches 8 bases. The V segment lost 1 base and the J segment 6 bases; nucleotides outside the gene matches: 7. This CDR3 contains 15 residues. Germline-derived CDR1 and CDR2 are LNHDA and SQIVND (reference sequence). CDR3 in DNA: TGTGCCAGTAGTATAGGAGGGACTAGTGTAAAGACCCAGTACTTC. It codes for CASSIGGTSVKTQYF.

The chain uses TRBV5-6 and TRBJ2-7; 8 nucleotides agree with TRBD2. Germline CDR1 reads SGHDT; CDR2 reads YYEEEE. Trimming at V came to 0 bases and at J to 3 bases, leaving 8 bases not matched to a gene. The CDR3 is 16 amino acids. CDR3 protein: CASSLAGGTRDYEQYF. For the CDR3, the DNA is TGTGCCAGCAGCTTGGCGGGAGGGACTCGCGACTACGAGCAGTACTTC.

The rearrangement joins TRBV13 to TRBJ2-7, with 7 nucleotides matching TRBD1. The CDR3 covers 15 residues. Germline CDR1 PRHDT, CDR2 FYEKMQ (reference sequence). J was trimmed by 0 bases and V by 5 bases; bases with no gene match: 7. This CDR3 reads CASSLRGTASYEQYF. Here the CDR3 DNA reads TGTGCCAGCAGCCTTAGGGGGACAGCCTCCTACGAGCAGTACTTC.

The chain uses TRBV6-5 and TRBJ1-1; the match to TRBD1 covers 10 bases. After removal of 7 bases from V and 1 base from J, the junction contained 6 bases not matched to a gene. The CDR3 spans 15 residues. CDR1 is MNHEY and CDR2 is SVGAGI in the germline V gene. The CDR3 DNA reads TGTGCCAGCAAACAACGGACAGGGGGGAACACTGAAGCTTTCTTT. Translated, it gives CASKQRTGGNTEAFF.

The rearrangement links TRBV27 to TRBJ2-1, with TRBD1 matching over 8 bases. The CDR3 contains 14 residues. J gave up 11 bases and V 5 bases, and 11 bases lay outside the gene matches. CDR1 and CDR2 (germline): MNHEY, SMNVEV (reference sequence). In nucleotides, the CDR3 is TGTGCCAGCAGTCCGGACAGGGTGGGCCCCAAGCAGTTCTTC. Translation: CASSPDRVGPKQFF.

The chain uses TRBV5-4 and TRBJ1-2; tentative D call: TRBD1 (5 bases). Germline assignment: CDR1 SGHNT and CDR2 YYREEE (reference sequence). This CDR3 comprises 13 residues. V lost 4 bases to trimming and J lost 4 bases, with 11 bases between them. CDR3 nucleotides: TGTGCCAGCAGCCCGGGGGGATCCTATGGCTACACCTTC. It codes for CASSPGGSYGYTF. Using reference TRBV5-4 and TRBJ1-2 for the parts outside the CDR3, the full variable domain is ETGVTQSPTHLIKTRGQQVTLRCSSQSGHNTVSWYQQALGQGPQFIFQYYREEENGRGNFPPRFSGLQFPNYSSELNVNALELDDSALYLCASSPGGSYGYTFGSGTRLTVV.

The chain is built from TRBV5-8 and TRBJ2-7; maybe TRBD1 (5 bases). Deletions cut 1 base from V and 0 bases from J, with 11 bases between. CDR3 length: 15 amino acids. From germline, CDR1 is SGHTS and CDR2 YDEGEE. CDR3 DNA sequence: TGTGCCAGCAGCTTGTTGGACATCCTCTCCTACGAGCAGTACTTC. As protein: CASSLLDILSYEQYF.

The J gene is TRBJ1-1, the V gene TRBV19, with D unclear. The CDR3 runs 13 residues. V lost 6 bases and J 10 bases, leaving 18 bases between the germline ends. CDR1 is LNHDA, CDR2 SQIVND, per germline (reference sequence). The CDR3 reads CASSRRGSGAAFF. The CDR3 coding sequence is TGTGCCAGTAGCCGGCGGGGATCGGGTGCAGCTTTCTTT.

The chain is built from TRBV19 and TRBJ2-7; 7 nucleotides match TRBD2. Germline values: CDR1 LNHDA, CDR2 SQIVND (reference sequence). This CDR3 is built from 17 residues. Germline trimming cut 5 bases from V and 5 bases from J; bases unmatched to any gene: 18. The CDR3 DNA sequence: TGTGCCAGTAGTCGACAAGACCTCGGGGGGAGCATCCACGAGCAGTACTTC. It translates to CASSRQDLGGSIHEQYF. The whole variable domain, remainder taken from reference TRBV19 and TRBJ2-7, is DGGITQSPKYLFRKEGQNVTLSCEQNLNHDAMYWYRQDPGQGLRLIYYSQIVNDFQKGDIAEGYSVSREKKESFPLTVTSAQKNPTAFYLCASSRQDLGGSIHEQYFGPGTRLTVT.

This clone has a handful of counts. V gene TRBV4-1 combines with J gene TRBJ2-1, with 7 bases matching TRBD2. CDR1 and CDR2 (germline): MGHRA, YSYEKL. V was pared by 3 bases and J by 5 bases, with 7 bases of the junction left unmatched. The CDR3 contains 15 residues. The CDR3 DNA reads as TGCGCCAGCAGCCAGGTCCAGACTAGCCACAATGAGCAGTTCTTC. Protein: CASSQVQTSHNEQFF.

The rearrangement uses TRBV5-1 and TRBJ2-7; possible D gene TRBD2, 5 bases. CDR3 length equals 11 residues. V dropped 5 bases and J dropped 4 bases, with 7 bases sitting between them. Germline V gene data show CDR1 as SGHRS and CDR2 as YFSETQ. For the CDR3, the DNA is TGCGCCAGCAGATCGGGGTACGAGCAGTACTTC. Its protein product is CASRSGYEQYF.

This chain joins TRBV19 and TRBJ2-1; 14 bases map to TRBD2. The germline V gene has CDR1 LNHDA and CDR2 SQIVND (reference sequence). The CDR3 length is 16 residues. V dropped 7 bases and J dropped 9; count of bases not matched to a gene: 11. Here the CDR3 reads CASKPLGTSGSFEQFF. The CDR3 bases are TGTGCCAGTAAGCCATTGGGGACTAGCGGGAGTTTTGAGCAGTTCTTC.

CDR3 region: CASSFGGGSSYNEQFF. Here the CDR3 DNA reads TGTGCCAGCAGCTTCGGTGGGGGCAGCTCCTACAATGAGCAGTTCTTC. V and J are TRBV7-6 and TRBJ2-1; D possibly corresponds to TRBD1 (6 bases). Germline values: CDR1 SGHVS, CDR2 FNYEAQ. V lost 3 bases to trimming and J lost 0 bases, with 12 bases between them. CDR3 length: 16 residues.

The chain links TRBV11-2 to TRBJ2-7, with D possibly TRBD2 on 5 matching bases. This CDR3 comprises 13 residues. Germline CDR1 SGHAT, CDR2 FQNNGV. With 5 bases removed from V and 3 bases from J, the gap between germline ends came to 11 bases. The CDR3 region is CASSLPGIYEQYF. The CDR3 nucleotides read TGTGCCAGCAGCCTTCCGGGGATCTACGAGCAGTACTTC.

The rearrangement links TRBV30 to TRBJ2-4; perhaps TRBD1 as D (5 bases). Trimming cost V 0 bases and J 5 bases, with 14 bases left between them. Germline assignment: CDR1 GTSNPN and CDR2 SVGIG (reference sequence). The CDR3 length is 15 residues. For the CDR3, the DNA is TGTGCCTGGAGTGTACATTCAGGGTTCCAAAACATTCAGTACTTC. As protein: CAWSVHSGFQNIQYF. Full variable domain (missing parts from reference TRBV30 and TRBJ2-4): SQTIHQWPATLVQPVGSPLSLECTVEGTSNPNLYWYRQAAGRGLQLLFYSVGIGQISSEVPQNLSASRPQDRQFILSSKKLLLSDSGFYLCAWSVHSGFQNIQYFGAGTRLSVL.

This clone was found once. The chain couples TRBV10-3 to TRBJ2-1; 9 nucleotides match TRBD1. V dropped 6 bases and J dropped 7; count of bases not matched to a gene: 7. Germline lookup yields CDR1 ENHRY and CDR2 SYGVKD. The CDR3 runs to 14 residues. Here the CDR3 reads CAIRKRDRDNEQFF. The CDR3, as DNA: TGTGCCATCAGGAAAAGGGACAGGGATAATGAGCAGTTCTTC.